These 10 T cell receptor beta chains were sequenced from one sample in a study of shared clonotypes between healthy human individuals. Clones were read by immunoSEQ multiplex PCR, and TCRdb kept only the in-frame ones, dropping some. The repertoire includes approximately 100,000 clones, 65% to 75% of them detected once, and 24% sits in the top ten. Sequenced material: memory CD8+ T cells sorted from blood. The subset: CD45RO+ cells pooled with CCR7-negative TemRA cells. Every receptor here comes from a woman aged 25 to 45 in good health.

This clone showed up many times. The chain joins TRBV4-2 to TRBJ2-1, with TRBD2 matching 14 bases. V was clipped by 4 bases and J by 8 bases; unmatched bases: 7. The CDR3 is 16 residues long. Germline lookup yields CDR1 LGHNA and CDR2 YNFKEQ. CDR3 loop: CASSRSGTSGSDEQFF. CDR3 coding DNA: TGTGCCAGCAGCCGATCCGGGACTAGCGGGAGTGATGAGCAGTTCTTC.

This clone was counted only a few times. The chain links TRBV30 to TRBJ1-2; a weak D match, TRBD1 (5 bases). The CDR3 loop spans 12 amino acids. Trimming shortened V by 0 bases and J by 8 bases, and 10 bases separated the two germline ends. Germline V gene sequence: CDR1 GTSNPN, CDR2 SVGIG (reference sequence). The CDR3 loop is CAWSVRGDGYTF. DNA of the CDR3: TGTGCCTGGAGTGTACGGGGGGACGGCTACACCTTC.

This sequence joins TRBV5-4 and TRBJ2-7, with TRBD1 matching over 7 bases. The CDR3 sequence is 13 residues long. CDR1 is SGHNT and CDR2 is YYREEE in the germline V gene (reference sequence). V lost 4 bases and J lost 5; bases outside the gene matches: 6. CDR3 sequence reads: CASSLGQKNEQYF. DNA of the CDR3: TGTGCCAGCAGCCTGGGACAGAAGAACGAGCAGTACTTC.

The chain links TRBV27 to TRBJ2-7; D is possibly TRBD1 (5 bases). Germline V CDR1 and CDR2: MNHEY, SMNVEV (reference sequence). V was trimmed by 6 bases and J by 2 bases, leaving 17 bases between them. This CDR3 region has 15 residues. CDR3 residues: CASRTSPGLPYEQYF. For the CDR3, the DNA is TGTGCCAGCAGAACAAGCCCAGGGCTTCCCTACGAGCAGTACTTC.

The chain has TRBV5-6 and TRBJ2-7; D is perhaps TRBD1 (6 bases). CDR3 size: 13 residues. Germline V lookup: CDR1 SGHDT, CDR2 YYEEEE. The V end lost 5 bases, the J end lost 7 bases, and 16 bases lay between the germline ends. This CDR3 is CASRGQHLGEQYF. The CDR3 DNA is TGTGCCAGCAGAGGACAGCATCTGGGGGAGCAGTACTTC.

The gene calls are TRBV29-1 and TRBJ1-1; the D is unclear. Germline V lookup: CDR1 SQVTM, CDR2 ANQGSEA. This CDR3 has 13 amino acids. V was pared by 7 bases and J by 4 bases, with 16 bases between. CDR3 nucleotides: TGCAGCGATCACCTAGGGATGCCCACTGAAGCTTTCTTT. Translating it yields CSDHLGMPTEAFF.

The chain joins TRBV6-1 to TRBJ1-2; D remains unclear. The germline V and J ends were trimmed by 8 bases and 13 bases, with 14 bases remaining between them. The CDR3 runs to 10 residues. Germline CDR1 MNHNS, CDR2 SASEGT. CDR3 in DNA: TGTGCCAGCTCGGAGGAGGTGAGCACCTTC. This sequence encodes CASSEEVSTF.

The chain recombines TRBV7-9 with TRBJ2-7; D is ambiguous. V gave up 1 base and J gave up 3 bases, with 10 bases separating them. CDR3 length: 14 residues. Germline V gives CDR1 SEHNR, CDR2 FQNEAQ (reference sequence). The CDR3, as DNA: TGTGCCAGCAGCTTAGGTAGGGAAGGCTACGAGCAGTACTTC. It yields the protein CASSLGREGYEQYF. Full variable domain (remainder filled in from reference TRBV7-9 and TRBJ2-7): DTGVSQNPRHKITKRGQNVTFRCDPISEHNRLYWYRQTLGQGPEFLTYFQNEAQLEKSRLLSDRFSAERPKGSFSTLEIQRTEQGDSAMYLCASSLGREGYEQYFGPGTRLTVT.

The rearrangement uses TRBV28 and TRBJ1-5; TRBD1 is a possible D gene (5 bases). V was trimmed by 6 bases and J by 1 base, leaving 13 bases between them. The germline V gene has CDR1 MDHEN and CDR2 SYDVKM. The CDR3 has 15 amino acids. This chain's CDR3 is CASSELRGSNQPQHF. CDR3 bases: TGTGCCAGCAGCGAGTTAAGGGGAAGCAATCAGCCCCAGCATTTT.

The chain recombines TRBV9 with TRBJ2-1; 8 nucleotides align to TRBD1. The germline V gene encodes CDR1 SGDLS and CDR2 YYNGEE. V dropped 7 bases and J dropped 5; count of bases not matched to a gene: 8. The CDR3 contains 14 residues. In nucleotides, the CDR3 is TGTGCCAGCCAGGGGGCTCCCCCAAACAATGAGCAGTTCTTC. Translated, it gives CASQGAPPNNEQFF.